These 23 T cell receptor beta chains were all obtained from the same sample, sequenced in a study of response to subunit inactivated influenza vaccine. From the RT-PCR reads, TCRdb called clonotypes with MiXCR, one entry per CDR3 protein. The sample shows 450,000 to 600,000 distinct CDR3 sequences, roughly 8.2% of them seen only once. The sequencing used PBMCs from blood, collected 23 to 25 months after vaccination. Source of these receptors: a man between 50 and 70 years old who received an inactivated influenza vaccine.

This clonotype was picked up many times. This rearrangement joins TRBV27 to TRBJ1-6; the D is unclear. Deletions cut 5 bases from V and 7 bases from J, with 9 bases between. The germline V gene has CDR1 MNHEY and CDR2 SMNVEV (reference sequence). CDR3 length: 13 residues. The CDR3 DNA is TGTGCCAGCAGTAACGCGGCAAATTCACCCCTCCACTTT. Translation: CASSNAANSPLHF.

The genes are TRBV4-1 and TRBJ2-1; tentative D call: TRBD2 (5 bases). Between the trimmed V and J ends, which lost 4 bases and 10 bases, there was a span of 14 bases. CDR1 MGHRA and CDR2 YSYEKL come from the germline V gene. The length of the CDR3 is 13 residues. Here the CDR3 reads CASSRPSGLEQFF. CDR3 sequence (DNA): TGCGCCAGCAGCCGCCCAAGCGGACTCGAGCAGTTCTTC.

Only a few counts were recorded for this clonotype. The chain carries TRBV6-1 and TRBJ2-1; TRBD1 matches 8 bases. V was pared by 6 bases and J by 7 bases, with 11 bases of the junction left unmatched. Per the germline V gene, CDR1 is MNHNS and CDR2 is SASEGT. The CDR3 contains 15 residues. For the CDR3, the DNA is TGTGCCAGCAGGAACCTCAGGGGGCCTTCGAATGAGCAGTTCTTC. It encodes CASRNLRGPSNEQFF.

This clonotype was counted between two and nine times. The chain is built from TRBV28 and TRBJ2-3; D might be TRBD2 (6 bases). CDR1 is MDHEN and CDR2 is SYDVKM in the germline V gene. The CDR3 extends over 15 amino acids. Trimming removed 6 bases at V and 2 bases at J, with 15 bases between. The CDR3 loop reads CASREEGSPTDTQYF. The CDR3 DNA reads TGTGCCAGCAGAGAGGAGGGGAGTCCCACAGATACGCAGTATTTT.

This sequence joins TRBV6-5 and TRBJ2-3, with 9 bases matching TRBD1. J lost 5 bases, V lost 0 bases, and 12 bases had no gene match. The V gene's germline CDR1 is MNHEY and CDR2 SVGAGI. The CDR3 consists of 18 residues. This chain's CDR3 is CASSYSTAWGTGKDTQYF. The CDR3 bases are TGTGCCAGCAGTTACTCGACTGCCTGGGGGACAGGGAAAGATACGCAGTATTTT.

This clonotype was picked up many times. This chain uses TRBV29-1 with TRBJ2-7; TRBD1 might be the D (6 bases). This CDR3 region has 12 residues. Trimming left V 8 bases short and J 3 bases short, with 14 bases between. CDR1 is SQVTM and CDR2 is ANQGSEA in the germline V gene. In DNA, the CDR3 is TGCAGCCCTTTGGCAGGGGACTACGAGCAGTACTTC. This encodes CSPLAGDYEQYF.

This clonotype occurred a few times. The chain carries TRBV2 and TRBJ2-3, with D hard to call. The CDR3 is 11 amino acids. The V end was cut by 7 bases, the J end by 4 bases, with 6 bases between. The V gene's germline CDR1 is SNHLY and CDR2 FYNNEI. For the CDR3, the DNA is TGTGCCAGCATCGGCGCAGATACGCAGTATTTT. It translates to CASIGADTQYF.

Notes on this clonotype: One base away lies a much larger clone, so this may be a sequencing read error. The J gene is TRBJ2-3, the V gene TRBV24-1; TRBD2 agrees at 9 bases. Germline V gives CDR1 KGHDR, CDR2 SFDVKD. This CDR3 region has 16 residues. The CDR3, as DNA: TGTGCCACCAGTGATTGGACTAGCGATTGGGTAGATACGCAGTGTTTT. Its protein product is CATSDWTSDWVDTQCF.

The J gene is TRBJ1-4, the V gene TRBV4-2; no clear D. The germline gives CDR1 LGHNA, CDR2 YNFKEQ. The CDR3 has 15 residues. V lost 4 bases and J 0 bases, leaving 9 bases between the germline ends. The CDR3 here is CASSPSPATNEKLFF. DNA of the CDR3: TGTGCCAGCAGCCCCTCCCCGGCAACTAATGAAAAACTGTTTTTT.

The J gene is TRBJ2-1, the V gene TRBV9; no clear D. The ends were cut back, 1 base at V and 4 bases at J, with 9 bases in the middle. The CDR3 is 14 amino acids. Germline CDR1 is SGDLS and CDR2 is YYNGEE. CDR3 bases: TGTGCCAGCAGCGTACAACCGAGTTACAATGAGCAGTTCTTC. It translates to CASSVQPSYNEQFF.

This clonotype was counted only a few times. V gene TRBV7-3 combines with J gene TRBJ1-6; D not resolved. V was trimmed by 1 base and J by 0 bases, leaving 7 bases between them. This CDR3 is 16 amino acids long. The germline V gene has CDR1 SGHTA and CDR2 FQGTGA. This chain's CDR3 is CASSLNPGSYNSPLHF. The DNA for the CDR3 is TGTGCCAGCAGCTTAAATCCGGGCTCCTATAATTCACCCCTCCACTTT.

This clonotype was observed many times. The chain recombines TRBV6-5 with TRBJ2-3; D possibly corresponds to TRBD1 (5 bases). Trimming took 0 bases from V and 6 from J, leaving 16 bases between them. The CDR3 is made up of 16 amino acids. From germline, CDR1 is MNHEY and CDR2 SVGAGI. The CDR3 nucleotides read TGTGCCAGCAGTTACTCGAGAGTGAAGGGGAAGGATACGCAGTATTTT. Its protein is CASSYSRVKGKDTQYF.

This clonotype has more than one count but fewer than ten. The chain joins TRBV12-3 or TRBV12-4 to TRBJ1-6; D remains unclear. The germline V and J ends were trimmed by 6 bases and 9 bases, with 18 bases remaining between them. The CDR3 has 15 residues. The CDR3 DNA sequence: TGTGCCAGCAGCTCGGACTCCAATACGGTTTCACCCCTCCACTTT. This gives the protein CASSSDSNTVSPLHF.

This clonotype was picked up a small number of times. The chain uses TRBV4-1 and TRBJ1-1; 8 bases line up with TRBD1. Germline assignment: CDR1 MGHRA and CDR2 YSYEKL. This CDR3 is 14 amino acids long. V shed 5 bases and J 8 bases; nucleotides not matched to a gene: 10. In DNA, the CDR3 is TGCGCCAGCAGCAAATCCACAGGGGGTGCCGAAGCTTTCTTT. Its protein is CASSKSTGGAEAFF.

The genes are TRBV7-2 and TRBJ2-1; TRBD2 matches at 10 bases. Looked up from germline, CDR1 is SGHTA and CDR2 is FQGNSA. The CDR3 has 15 amino acids. Losses at the gene ends were 5 bases for V and 3 bases for J; bases not matched to a gene: 4. This CDR3 reads CASSNGTSVYNEQFF. DNA of the CDR3: TGTGCCAGCAGCAACGGGACTAGCGTCTACAATGAGCAGTTCTTC.

This clonotype was seen repeatedly, ten times or more. The rearrangement uses TRBV5-1 and TRBJ1-2; D is perhaps TRBD1 (5 bases). Trimming took off 4 bases at V and 6 bases at J, with 10 bases between the two ends. There are 12 residues in the CDR3. Germline lookup yields CDR1 SGHRS and CDR2 YFSETQ. Written as DNA, the CDR3 is TGCGCCAGCAGCCTAAAAGGGGATGGCTACACCTTC. Residues: CASSLKGDGYTF.

This clonotype was recorded at least ten times. The chain carries TRBV24-1 and TRBJ2-3, with unresolved D. The CDR3 contains 12 residues. Trimming removed 4 bases at V and 5 bases at J, with 6 bases between. The germline gives CDR1 KGHDR, CDR2 SFDVKD. Here the CDR3 reads CATSEGIDTQYF. The CDR3 bases are TGTGCCACCAGTGAAGGGATAGATACGCAGTATTTT.

The V gene is TRBV5-1, the J gene TRBJ2-4; tentatively, D is TRBD1 or TRBD2 (6 bases each). Germline lookup yields CDR1 SGHRS and CDR2 YFSETQ. V was clipped by 4 bases and J by 0 bases, with 11 bases between them. The CDR3 length is 15 residues. The CDR3 reads CASSLEGGAKNIQYF. The CDR3 nucleotides read TGCGCCAGCAGCCTAGAGGGGGGAGCCAAAAACATTCAGTACTTC. The whole variable domain, remainder taken from reference TRBV5-1 and TRBJ2-4, is KAGVTQTPRYLIKTRGQQVTLSCSPISGHRSVSWYQQTPGQGLQFLFEYFSETQRNKGNFPGRFSGRQFSNSRSEMNVSTLELGDSALYLCASSLEGGAKNIQYFGAGTRLSVL.

The rearrangement links TRBV12-3 or TRBV12-4 to TRBJ2-1, with TRBD2 identical over 8 bases. This CDR3 contains 13 residues. Losses at the gene ends were 2 bases for V and 12 bases for J; bases not matched to a gene: 6. Here the CDR3 DNA reads TGTGCCAGCAGTTTACTCCGGGGGGGAGTGCAGTTCTTC. It is translated as CASSLLRGGVQFF.

This rearrangement joins TRBV20-1 to TRBJ2-7; TRBD2 matches 7 bases. The CDR3 runs 15 residues. Germline CDR1 and CDR2: DFQATT and SNEGSKA (reference sequence). The junction had 9 bases not matched to a gene; V was cut back by 2 bases and J by 2 bases. Here the CDR3 reads CSARRGGGLPYEQYF. The DNA of the CDR3 is TGCAGTGCTAGACGTGGGGGGGGATTACCCTACGAGCAGTACTTC.

This clonotype was found a few times. This chain connects TRBV12-3 or TRBV12-4 to TRBJ2-2; 8 nucleotides align to TRBD2. The ends lost 6 bases at V and 1 base at J; junction bases unmatched: 4. The CDR3 is made up of 15 amino acids. The CDR3 is CASSLREGNTGELFF. CDR3 nucleotide sequence: TGTGCCAGCAGCCTCCGGGAGGGGAACACCGGGGAGCTGTTTTTT.

The V gene is TRBV24-1, the J gene TRBJ1-2; 8 nucleotides match TRBD1. The J segment lost 4 bases and the V segment lost 10 bases, leaving 7 bases of the junction unmatched. CDR1 and CDR2 from the germline V gene are KGHDR and SFDVKD. CDR3 length: 13 residues. The CDR3 protein is CATGTGTPYGYTF. The CDR3 DNA sequence: TGTGCCACTGGGACAGGAACACCCTATGGCTACACCTTC.

This clonotype occurred many times. The rearrangement uses TRBV6-4 and TRBJ2-1; D not certain. The length of the CDR3 is 14 residues. Looked up from germline, CDR1 is MRHNA and CDR2 is SNTAGT. The V end was cut by 6 bases, the J end by 0 bases, with 9 bases between. The CDR3 DNA sequence: TGTGCCAGCAGCCAGGATCTCTCCTACAATGAGCAGTTCTTC. Amino acid sequence: CASSQDLSYNEQFF.